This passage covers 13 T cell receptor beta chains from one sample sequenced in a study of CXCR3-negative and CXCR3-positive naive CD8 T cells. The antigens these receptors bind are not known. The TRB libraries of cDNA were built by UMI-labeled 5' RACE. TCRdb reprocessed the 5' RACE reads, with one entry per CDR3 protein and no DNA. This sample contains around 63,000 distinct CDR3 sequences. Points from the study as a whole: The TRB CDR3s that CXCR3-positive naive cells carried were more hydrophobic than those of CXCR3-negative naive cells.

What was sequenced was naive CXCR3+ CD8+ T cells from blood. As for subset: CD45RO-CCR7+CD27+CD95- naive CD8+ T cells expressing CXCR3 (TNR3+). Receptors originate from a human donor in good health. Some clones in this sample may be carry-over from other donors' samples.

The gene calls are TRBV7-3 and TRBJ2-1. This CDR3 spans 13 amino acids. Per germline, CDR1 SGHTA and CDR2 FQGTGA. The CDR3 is CASSLIGINEQFF. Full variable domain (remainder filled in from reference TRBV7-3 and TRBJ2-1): GAGVSQTPSNKVTEKGKYVELRCDPISGHTALYWYRQSLGQGPEFLIYFQGTGAADDSGLPNDRFFAVRPEGSVSTLKIQRTERGDSAVYLCASSLIGINEQFFGPGTRLTVL.

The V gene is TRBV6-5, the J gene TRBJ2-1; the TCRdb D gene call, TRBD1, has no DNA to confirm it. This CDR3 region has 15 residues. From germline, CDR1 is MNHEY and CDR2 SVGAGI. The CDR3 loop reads CASSYLWGLDNEQFF.

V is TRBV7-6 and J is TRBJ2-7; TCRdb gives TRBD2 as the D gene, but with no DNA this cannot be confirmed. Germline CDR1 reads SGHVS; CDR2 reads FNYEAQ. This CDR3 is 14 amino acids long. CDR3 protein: CASSFEAGAYEQYF.

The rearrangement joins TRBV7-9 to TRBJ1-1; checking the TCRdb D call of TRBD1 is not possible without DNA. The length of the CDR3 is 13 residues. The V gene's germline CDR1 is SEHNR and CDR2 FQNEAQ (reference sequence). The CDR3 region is CASSDRGGTEAFF.

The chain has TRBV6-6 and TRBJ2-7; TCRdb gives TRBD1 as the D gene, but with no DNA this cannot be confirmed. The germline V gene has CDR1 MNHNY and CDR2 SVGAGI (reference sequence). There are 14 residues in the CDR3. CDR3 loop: CASTEAGRGLEQYF.

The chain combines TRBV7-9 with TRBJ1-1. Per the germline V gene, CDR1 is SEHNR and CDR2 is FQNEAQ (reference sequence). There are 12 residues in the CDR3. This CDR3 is CASSFGDTEAFF.

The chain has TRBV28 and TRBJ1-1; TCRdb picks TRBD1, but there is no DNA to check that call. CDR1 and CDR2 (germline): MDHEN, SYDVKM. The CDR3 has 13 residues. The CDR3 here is CASSVLRGTEAFF.

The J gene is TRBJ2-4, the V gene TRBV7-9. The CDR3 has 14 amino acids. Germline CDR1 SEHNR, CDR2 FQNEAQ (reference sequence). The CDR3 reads CASRRKESSDIQYF.

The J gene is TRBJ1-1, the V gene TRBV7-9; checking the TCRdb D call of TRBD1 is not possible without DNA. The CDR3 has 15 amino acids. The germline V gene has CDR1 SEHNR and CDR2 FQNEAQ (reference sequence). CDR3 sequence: CASRTYRGKNTEAFF.

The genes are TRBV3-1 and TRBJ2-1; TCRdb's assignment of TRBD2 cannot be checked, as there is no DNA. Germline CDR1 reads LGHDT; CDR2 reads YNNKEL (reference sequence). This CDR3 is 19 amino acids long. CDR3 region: CASSQEPAGLAGAHNEQFF.

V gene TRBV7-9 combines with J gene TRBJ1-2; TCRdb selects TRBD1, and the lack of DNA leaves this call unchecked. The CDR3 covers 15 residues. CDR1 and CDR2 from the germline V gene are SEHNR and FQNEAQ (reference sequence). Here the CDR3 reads CASSDDRGTYYGYTF.

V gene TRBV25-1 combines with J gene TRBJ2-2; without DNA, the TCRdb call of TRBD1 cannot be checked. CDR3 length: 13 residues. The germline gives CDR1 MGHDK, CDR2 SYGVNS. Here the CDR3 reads CASSEGDVGELFF.

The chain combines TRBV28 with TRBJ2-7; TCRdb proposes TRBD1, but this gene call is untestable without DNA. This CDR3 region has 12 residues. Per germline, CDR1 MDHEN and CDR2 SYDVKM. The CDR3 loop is CASGTGTYEQYF.